This record covers a single TCR beta chain. Its antigen remains unidentified. TCRdb's table, derived via immunoSEQ multiplex PCR, lists solely in-frame clones and lacks some. The sample yields some 92,000 clones, about nine tenths seen once. Trimming took 3 bases from V and 5 from J; bases not matched to a gene: 11. This CDR3 region has 17 residues. Germline V gene data show CDR1 as SGHRS and CDR2 as YFSETQ. These data are taken from a study of graft-versus-host responses after intestinal transplantation. The sequences come from unstimulated CD4+ T cells sorted from spleen or lymph node cells, collected before intestinal transplant. The sequence was collected from a human donor who received an intestinal transplant. The rearrangement links TRBV5-1 to TRBJ1-1; 12 bases match TRBD1. The CDR3 is CASSSLGTGGVNTEAFF. In DNA form, the CDR3 reads TGCGCCAGCAGCTCTTTGGGGACAGGGGGCGTTAATACTGAAGCTTTCTTT.